This T cell receptor beta chain was observed in a study of shared clonotypes between healthy human individuals. Study conclusions and caveats: Sorted-subset samples were not fully sequenced, rarefaction indicated.

As concerns this clone: What it recognizes is unknown.

In the original workflow: Filtering of immunoSEQ junctional sequences could not match full-length read filtering. Method: immunoSEQ multiplex PCR; TCRdb's copy keeps in-frame clones and lacks some. The V and J calls and clone size are taken from that table; D and trimming were inferred from the DNA. The sample contains millions of clones, roughly nine tenths of which appear only once. Germline values: CDR1 MDHEN, CDR2 SYDVKM. V lost 7 bases and J lost 7, with 17 bases in between. The CDR3 totals 15 residues. The chain combines TRBV28 with TRBJ1-6; D unclear. The TCR originated in a man aged 18 to 29 in good health. Source material: naive CD4+ T cells sorted from blood. Sample subset: CD45RA+ positively selected. CDR3 nucleotides: TGTGCCAGCAATAATGCGAACGTGGGGAATTCACCCCTCCACTTT. Encoded protein: CASNNANVGNSPLHF.